Listed below are T cell receptor beta chains from one sample, sequenced in a study of beta chain features in type 1 diabetes. Libraries were prepared by immunoSEQ multiplex PCR; TCRdb keeps only in-frame clonotypes and omits some of them. The table includes about 350,000 clones, about 20% detected once. Sequencing was done on a sample of naive CD4+ T cells from blood. These receptor sequences come from a young woman in good health. Both conserved end residues are part of each CDR3. D genes are given only for firm matches. A clone size is listed for some rows: how often the clone was seen (once, few, many), or a class if it is expanded.

j_call d_call clone_size v_call cdr3_nt cdr3_aa
TRBJ1-5 TRBD1 NA TRBV9 TGTGCCAGCAGCGCAGGGACAGGGCCCAATCAGCCCCAGCATTTT CASSAGTGPNQPQHF
TRBJ1-4 NA few TRBV7-2 TGTGCCAGCAGCTTAAATGAGGGGGTGGAGGAAAAACTGTTTTTT CASSLNEGVEEKLFF
TRBJ2-3 NA NA TRBV2 TGTGCCACCTCACTCGAGCGGAGCACAGATACGCAGTATTTT CATSLERSTDTQYF
TRBJ2-7 TRBD2 NA TRBV5-4 TGTGCCAGCAGCCCTAGCGGGTCTCGCTACGAGCAGTACTTC CASSPSGSRYEQYF
TRBJ2-3 TRBD2 few TRBV29-1 TGCAGCGTTGTGATCCTAGCGGGAGAGACGCAGTATTTT CSVVILAGETQYF
TRBJ2-7 NA few TRBV5-6 TGTGCCAGCAGCTCTGCCTACGAGCAGTACTTC CASSSAYEQYF
TRBJ2-1 TRBD2 few TRBV5-1 TGCGCCAGCAGCCCCTGGGAGGCGGGAGAGTTTCATGAGCAGTTCTTC CASSPWEAGEFHEQFF
TRBJ1-6 NA NA TRBV6-5 TGTGCCAGCAGTCTCTCACAAAGGGGAAACCCCCTCCACTTT CASSLSQRGNPLHF
TRBJ1-1 NA few TRBV4-2 TGTGCCAGCAGCCAATCTCCAGGGGTGCAGAACACTGAAGCTTTCTTT CASSQSPGVQNTEAFF
TRBJ2-5 TRBD1 once TRBV12-5 TGTGCTAGTGGTCCCGGACAGGGGCAAGAGACCCAGTACTTC CASGPGQGQETQYF
TRBJ2-7 TRBD2 few TRBV29-1 TGCAGCGTTTCTATAGCGGGGAGGCCCTACGAGCAGTACTTC CSVSIAGRPYEQYF
TRBJ2-1 NA NA TRBV29-1 TGCAGCGTTGACGGTCAATACAATGAGCAGTTCTTC CSVDGQYNEQFF
TRBJ1-2 TRBD1 few TRBV18 TGTGCCAGCTCACCCCTTCGACAGGGCATCGACTATGGCTACACCTTC CASSPLRQGIDYGYTF
TRBJ2-1 NA few TRBV4-1 TGCGCCAGCAGCCCCGTAGGGACTCTCGCTCCACATGAGCAGTTCTTC CASSPVGTLAPHEQFF
TRBJ2-5 TRBD2 few TRBV7-2 TGTGCCAGCAGCTACGGCGGGGGACAAGAGACCCAGTACTTC CASSYGGGQETQYF
TRBJ2-5 TRBD1 NA TRBV2 TGTGCCAGCAGTGGAGGACAGGGTCAAGAGACCCAGTACTTC CASSGGQGQETQYF
TRBJ1-1 NA NA TRBV7-2 TGTGCCAGCAGCTTAGTGAGGGTAGGCGGGAACACTGAAGCTTTCTTT CASSLVRVGGNTEAFF
TRBJ2-1 NA NA TRBV11-3 TGTGCCAGCAGCCCAGCGCTGAGTGCCGATGAGCAGTTCTTC CASSPALSADEQFF
TRBJ1-2 NA once TRBV18 TGTGCCAGCTCACTCATGGGGCGAGCTAACTATGGCTACACCTTC CASSLMGRANYGYTF
TRBJ1-5 NA once TRBV2 TGTGCCAGCCAGCGGGGGGGTAGCAATCAGCCCCAGCATTTT CASQRGGSNQPQHF
TRBJ1-1 TRBD1 few TRBV9 TGTGCCAGCAGCGAACAGACAGGGGACACTGAAGCTTTCTTT CASSEQTGDTEAFF
TRBJ2-2 TRBD2 NA TRBV9 TGTGCCAGCAGCGCCCGAGGGGAGGGGAGTAACACCGGGGAGCTGTTTTTT CASSARGEGSNTGELFF
TRBJ1-1 TRBD1 few TRBV2 TGTGCCAGCAGTTCCCGACAGGGCGGCACTGAAGCTTTCTTT CASSSRQGGTEAFF
TRBJ2-5 NA few TRBV9 TGTGCCAGCAGCGTAGGAGGCCAAGAGACCCAGTACTTC CASSVGGQETQYF
TRBJ2-7 NA NA TRBV25-1 TGTGCCAGCAGGGACAGTGTAAGCGAGCAGTACTTC CASRDSVSEQYF
TRBJ2-3 TRBD1 NA TRBV30 TGTGCCTCTGCGCAGGGGGTACGATCCACAGATACGCAGTATTTT CASAQGVRSTDTQYF
TRBJ2-7 NA few TRBV14 TGTGCCAGCAGCCAGGGCTCGTTTGTCTACGAGCAGTACTTC CASSQGSFVYEQYF
TRBJ2-5 TRBD2 NA TRBV10-3 TGTGCCATCAAGGGGACTAGCGGCCCCCAAGAGACCCAGTACTTC CAIKGTSGPQETQYF
TRBJ2-7 NA NA TRBV28 TGTGCCAGCAGCCGACCCCCAGGGGTCCCCTACGAGCAGTACTTC CASSRPPGVPYEQYF
TRBJ2-7 NA NA TRBV30 TGTGCCTGGAGTGTAGCGTACGAGCAGTACTTC CAWSVAYEQYF
TRBJ2-1 NA NA TRBV6-6 TGTGCCAGCATTAACTGGGAGGACCGTGAGCAGTTCTTC CASINWEDREQFF
TRBJ2-5 NA NA TRBV5-1 TGCGCCAGCAGCACGGGTGGGAGAGAGACCCAGTACTTC CASSTGGRETQYF
TRBJ1-1 NA NA TRBV4-1 TGCGCCAGCAGCCCGGGGAGGGCTAAGAGGAACACTGAAGCTTTCTTT CASSPGRAKRNTEAFF
TRBJ1-1 NA NA TRBV10-3 TGTGCCATCAGTGAGTCGGCAGTTATCATGAACACTGAAGCTTTCTTT CAISESAVIMNTEAFF
TRBJ2-1 NA few TRBV7-2 TGTGCCAGCAGCTTAGCCGGCGGTACCTACAATGAGCAGTTCTTC CASSLAGGTYNEQFF
TRBJ2-6 TRBD2 NA TRBV4-3 TGCGCCAGCAGCCAAGTAGGCGGGGGGCCATCTGGGGCCAACGTCCTGACTTTC CASSQVGGGPSGANVLTF
TRBJ2-3 NA few TRBV9 TGTGCCAGCAGCGTACAGGGCTTCCTCACAGATACGCAGTATTTT CASSVQGFLTDTQYF
TRBJ2-5 NA NA TRBV18 TGTGCCAGCTCACAAGGGGAATCGGAGACCCAGTACTTC CASSQGESETQYF
TRBJ1-2 NA NA TRBV4-3 TGCGCCAGCAGCCAAGGCGGGGGGGGCCGGAGCTATGGCTACACCTTC CASSQGGGGRSYGYTF
TRBJ2-3 TRBD2 NA TRBV9 TGTGCCAGCAGCTCGATCACTAGCGGGGGCACAGATACGCAGTATTTT CASSSITSGGTDTQYF
TRBJ1-2 NA NA TRBV6-1 TGTGCCAGCAGTTTCGCCAGCTATGGCTACACCTTC CASSFASYGYTF
TRBJ2-5 NA few TRBV9 TGTGCCAGCAGCGCGGAGACAGGCCAAGAGACCCAGTACTTC CASSAETGQETQYF
TRBJ2-7 NA few TRBV4-3 TGCGCCAGCAGCCAAGGGACTACTTCCTACGAGCAGTACTTC CASSQGTTSYEQYF
TRBJ2-1 TRBD1 few TRBV18 TGTGCCAGCAACGGACAGGGGACCTACAATGAGCAGTTCTTC CASNGQGTYNEQFF
TRBJ2-7 NA NA TRBV18 TGTGCCAGCTCACCCGCCGGGTCCTACTACGAGCAGTACTTC CASSPAGSYYEQYF
TRBJ2-5 NA NA TRBV7-9 TGTGCCAGCAGCTTTTCCCAGGGTTGGGAGACCCAGTACTTC CASSFSQGWETQYF
TRBJ1-5 TRBD1 NA TRBV4-2 TGTGCCAGCAGCCATCGGACAGGGGACAATCAGCCCCAGCATTTT CASSHRTGDNQPQHF
TRBJ2-2 NA NA TRBV29-1 TGCAGCGTTGTGCCCACGCCGAGCACCGGGGAGCTGTTTTTT CSVVPTPSTGELFF
TRBJ2-4 TRBD2 few TRBV4-1 TGCGCCAGCAGCCGCGAAGGAAATAGCGGGAGGATAGCCAAAAACATTCAGTACTTC CASSREGNSGRIAKNIQYF
TRBJ2-5 TRBD2 few TRBV29-1 TGCAGCGTTAATCTAGCGGGGGGGCGGGGGACCCAGTACTTC CSVNLAGGRGTQYF
TRBJ2-5 TRBD2 few TRBV4-1 TGCGCCAGCAGCCAGGAAATAGCGGGGGGGCCTCGCCAGACCCAGTACTTC CASSQEIAGGPRQTQYF
TRBJ1-2 NA NA TRBV29-1 TGCAGCGTTGATTACAGTGGGTATGGCTACACCTTC CSVDYSGYGYTF
TRBJ1-5 NA few TRBV15 TGTGCCACCAGCAGGGACAGTGGTGGGCAGCCCCAGCATTTT CATSRDSGGQPQHF
TRBJ2-1 TRBD1 NA TRBV10-3 TGTGCCACCCGGGACAGGGTGGGAGTTGAGCAGTTCTTC CATRDRVGVEQFF
TRBJ2-5 TRBD1 NA TRBV11-2 TGTGCCAGCAGCCCGGGACAGTACCAAGAGACCCAGTACTTC CASSPGQYQETQYF